Listed here is a single T cell receptor (beta chain). What it binds is unknown. Each patient went into thyroid surgery without having received any treatment. The source of the sample is a study of metastatic and nonmetastatic thyroid tumors. Study details: Peripheral blood and tumor or nodule samples from malignant and benign thyroid patients were compared.

Original handling: A classifier for distant metastasis in papillary thyroid cancer was constructed using CDR3 differences observed across clinicopathological groups. Using MiXCR, TCRdb re-called clones from the PCR reads. The V and J calls shown here were made by TCRdb, not taken from the authors' results. The data show roughly 40,000 clones, around 10% seen once. Study-wide findings and caveats: Malignant tumors reportedly showed significantly higher TCR beta diversity than benign nodules in both blood and tumor.

The sequence was obtained from a male donor with papillary thyroid cancer or a benign thyroid nodule (not recorded which). Some clones in this sample may be carry-over from other donors' samples. The sample was blood.

CDR3 DNA: TGTGCCAGCAGCCCAGACAGGATCTCCAATCAGCCCCAGCATTTT. Translating it yields CASSPDRISNQPQHF. This chain uses TRBV7-9 with TRBJ1-5; a weak D match, TRBD1 (6 bases). In germline, CDR1 is SEHNR, CDR2 FQNEAQ (reference sequence). The CDR3 loop spans 15 amino acids. Trimming took off 5 bases at V and 3 bases at J, with 14 bases between the two ends.